This is a list of T cell receptor beta chains from one sample in a study of sequential checkpoint blockade in melanoma. Sequencing was performed with immunoSEQ multiplex PCR; in TCRdb, only in-frame clones are kept and a portion is missing. This table holds about 4,000 clones, less than 20% found once. The sample consisted of tumor tissue (inferred from file names), taken from a patient given nivolumab and ipilimumab in sequence. The receptors were sampled from a human donor with melanoma. Both conserved end residues are part of each CDR3. The order of the fields is D gene, clone size, V gene, J gene, CDR3 protein, CDR3 DNA. A D gene is named only where the DNA matches it firmly. Not all rows give a size; the values are once, few, many and, for expanded clones, a class.

TRBD1	few	TRBV9	TRBJ1-2	CASSASQGPTYGYTF	TGTGCCAGCAGCGCGTCACAGGGGCCGACTTATGGCTACACCTTC
TRBD2	NA	TRBV19	TRBJ2-7	CASSTLAGGPYEQYF	TGTGCCAGTAGTACACTAGCGGGGGGCCCTTACGAGCAGTACTTC
NA	few	TRBV6-1	TRBJ1-5	CASSEASTWGNQPQHF	TGTGCCAGCAGTGAAGCGAGTACATGGGGCAATCAGCCCCAGCATTTT
NA	NA	TRBV15	TRBJ2-7	CATSREKGTFYEQYF	TGTGCCACCAGCAGAGAGAAGGGGACCTTCTACGAGCAGTACTTC
TRBD1	NA	TRBV5-1	TRBJ1-2	CASSWTGGASDGYTF	TGCGCCAGCAGCTGGACAGGGGGCGCATCGGATGGCTACACCTTC
NA	few	TRBV9	TRBJ1-4	CASSQTPGVRADEKLFF	TGTGCCAGCAGCCAAACCCCGGGGGTCCGGGCTGATGAAAAACTGTTTTTT
TRBD2	few	TRBV25-1	TRBJ2-5	CASRGTSGGALETQYF	TGTGCCAGCAGGGGGACTAGCGGGGGGGCCTTGGAGACCCAGTACTTC
NA	NA	TRBV6-8	TRBJ1-5	CASETGNQPQHF	TGTGCCAGCGAGACAGGAAATCAGCCCCAGCATTTT
NA	many	TRBV11-3	TRBJ2-7	CASSGRQVDSYEQYF	TGTGCCAGCAGCGGGCGACAGGTCGATAGCTACGAGCAGTACTTC
NA	NA	TRBV6-8	TRBJ1-3	CASSLQGSGNTIYF	TGTGCCAGCAGTCTACAGGGATCTGGAAACACCATATATTTT
NA	NA	TRBV28	TRBJ1-1	CASSLWGGNTEAFF	TGTGCCAGCAGTTTATGGGGGGGGAACACTGAAGCTTTCTTT
NA	NA	TRBV19	TRBJ2-5	CATSIPGRETQYF	TGTGCCACCAGTATTCCCGGGCGAGAGACCCAGTACTTC
NA	many	TRBV7-1	TRBJ1-1	CASSDGGAGEAFF	TGTGCCAGCAGTGATGGTGGGGCAGGTGAAGCTTTCTTT
TRBD2	NA	TRBV6-8	TRBJ2-3	CASSAPGLAGADTQYF	TGTGCCAGCAGTGCACCGGGACTAGCGGGCGCAGATACGCAGTATTTT
NA	NA	TRBV6-7	TRBJ1-1	CASSARAEAFF	TGTGCCAGCAGTGCCCGGGCTGAAGCTTTCTTT
NA	NA	TRBV7-1	TRBJ2-5	CASSFYLQETQYF	TGTGCTAGCAGCTTTTACCTTCAAGAGACCCAGTACTTC
NA	few	TRBV6-8	TRBJ2-5	CASSSRRVRETQYF	TGTGCCAGCAGTTCCCGCAGGGTCAGGGAGACCCAGTACTTC
NA	NA	TRBV15	TRBJ1-2	CATSRESGNYGYTF	TGTGCCACCAGCAGAGAGTCGGGGAACTATGGCTACACCTTC
NA	NA	TRBV30	TRBJ1-1	CAWSKWGTGVNTEAFF	TGTGCCTGGAGTAAGTGGGGGACGGGGGTGAACACTGAAGCTTTCTTT
NA	medium-sized	TRBV6-8	TRBJ1-5	CASRIRTYSNQPQHF	TGTGCCAGCAGGATCCGGACGTATAGCAATCAGCCCCAGCATTTT
TRBD1	many	TRBV11-3	TRBJ1-1	CASSLRTGGATEAFF	TGTGCCAGCAGCTTAAGGACAGGGGGCGCTACTGAAGCTTTCTTT
NA	many	TRBV11-3	TRBJ1-3	CASSLGQHGDTIYF	TGTGCCAGCAGCTTAGGGCAGCACGGGGACACCATATATTTT
TRBD1	NA	TRBV6-8	TRBJ2-1	CASRNDRVSYNEQFF	TGTGCCAGCAGAAACGACAGGGTCTCCTACAATGAGCAGTTCTTC
TRBD1	NA	TRBV18	TRBJ2-1	CASCAFLDRNYNEQFF	TGTGCCAGCTGCGCCTTTCTGGACAGGAATTACAATGAGCAGTTCTTC
NA	NA	TRBV9	TRBJ1-3	CASSVATGSGNTIYF	TGTGCCAGCAGCGTAGCTACGGGCTCTGGAAACACCATATATTTT
NA	once	TRBV19	TRBJ2-3	CASSIVGTDTQYF	TGTGCCAGTAGTATTGTAGGGACAGATACGCAGTATTTT
NA	once	TRBV5-1	TRBJ2-5	CASSPEAGRETQYF	TGCGCCAGCAGCCCCGAGGCAGGCCGGGAGACCCAGTACTTC
TRBD1	few	TRBV19	TRBJ2-5	CASSIRGRETQYF	TGTGCCAGTAGTATCAGGGGGCGAGAGACCCAGTACTTC
TRBD1	NA	TRBV29-1	TRBJ1-5	CSVAQGGSNQPQHF	TGCAGCGTTGCACAGGGGGGGAGCAATCAGCCCCAGCATTTT
NA	NA	TRBV18	TRBJ2-1	CASSPDSVEQFF	TGTGCCAGCTCACCGGACAGTGTTGAGCAGTTCTTC
NA	medium-sized	TRBV11-3	TRBJ1-2	CASSQVASQRSGYTF	TGTGCCAGCAGCCAAGTGGCAAGCCAGCGGAGTGGCTACACCTTC
NA	few	TRBV6-8	TRBJ2-2	CASSYSGQLNTGELFF	TGTGCCAGCAGTTACTCCGGGCAGCTGAACACCGGGGAGCTGTTTTTT
NA	many	TRBV6-1	TRBJ1-2	CASSEGGRTYGYTF	TGTGCCAGCAGTGAAGGGGGCAGGACTTATGGCTACACCTTC
NA	medium-sized	TRBV11-3	TRBJ1-5	CASSSRHGYNQPQHF	TGTGCCAGCAGCTCACGGCACGGATACAATCAGCCCCAGCATTTT
NA	many	TRBV4-1	TRBJ1-6	CASSQVWYSPIDSPLHF	TGCGCCAGCAGCCAAGTATGGTACAGCCCCATAGATTCACCCCTCCACTTT
TRBD1	few	TRBV9	TRBJ1-1	CASSVGPGTGDNEAFF	TGTGCCAGCAGCGTAGGCCCCGGGACAGGGGATAATGAAGCTTTCTTT
TRBD2	NA	TRBV30	TRBJ2-2	CAWRGGGYTGELFF	TGTGCCTGGAGGGGCGGGGGTTACACCGGGGAGCTGTTTTTT
TRBD1	many	TRBV11-3	TRBJ1-6	CASSQGTAEGGFNSPLHF	TGTGCCAGCAGCCAAGGGACAGCCGAGGGTGGGTTTAATTCACCCCTCCACTTT
NA	medium-sized	TRBV11-3	TRBJ1-1	CASSARGGNTEAFF	TGTGCCAGCAGCGCCAGGGGTGGCAACACTGAAGCTTTCTTT
NA	many	TRBV4-1	TRBJ2-3	CASSQAGVVDTQYF	TGCGCCAGCAGCCAAGCGGGGGTCGTAGATACGCAGTATTTT
TRBD1	NA	TRBV14	TRBJ1-2	CASSQVGQDNYGYTF	TGTGCCAGCAGCCAGGTGGGACAGGATAACTATGGCTACACCTTC
NA	many	TRBV7-1	TRBJ2-1	CASSLTGEEEQFF	TGTGCCAGCAGCTTAACAGGGGAGGAAGAGCAGTTCTTC
TRBD1	medium-sized	TRBV6-8	TRBJ2-5	CASTWDRETQYF	TGTGCCAGCACCTGGGACAGGGAGACCCAGTACTTC
NA	few	TRBV6-8	TRBJ1-2	CASNHNSVFSGYTF	TGTGCCAGCAATCATAATTCGGTTTTTTCTGGCTACACCTTC
TRBD1	medium-sized	TRBV11-3	TRBJ1-4	CASSLKQGGEKLFF	TGTGCCAGCAGCTTGAAACAGGGGGGTGAAAAACTGTTTTTT
TRBD2	many	TRBV11-3	TRBJ2-3	CASSFDGGAGDTQYF	TGTGCCAGCAGCTTTGACGGGGGGGCAGGGGATACGCAGTATTTT
TRBD1	NA	TRBV11-3	TRBJ1-2	CASSRPGQGARGYTF	TGTGCCAGCAGCAGGCCGGGACAGGGGGCGCGAGGCTACACCTTC
NA	NA	TRBV14	TRBJ2-1	CASSQDGLAVRGQFF	TGTGCCAGCAGCCAAGACGGGTTAGCGGTTAGGGGGCAGTTCTTC
NA	many	TRBV11-3	TRBJ1-6	CASSRRDTVYSPLHF	TGTGCCAGCAGCCGACGGGACACAGTGTATTCACCCCTCCACTTT
NA	few	TRBV4-1	TRBJ1-1	CASSPMGAGANTEAFF	TGCGCCAGCAGCCCGATGGGAGCAGGGGCGAACACTGAAGCTTTCTTT
NA	NA	TRBV12-5	TRBJ1-2	CASGLGPAVGGYTF	TGTGCTAGTGGTTTAGGGCCGGCTGTGGGAGGCTACACCTTC
TRBD1	NA	TRBV19	TRBJ1-5	CASNRAGRGRNQPQHF	TGTGCCAGCAACCGGGCCGGGAGGGGGCGAAATCAGCCCCAGCATTTT
NA	NA	TRBV6-8	TRBJ1-6	CASSLLGVDNSPLHF	TGTGCCAGCAGCTTACTAGGGGTAGATAATTCACCCCTCCACTTT
TRBD1	NA	TRBV18	TRBJ1-2	CASSPTGTGNYGYTF	TGTGCCAGCTCACCAACCGGGACAGGGAACTATGGCTACACCTTC
NA	few	TRBV9	TRBJ2-5	CASDRGSETQYF	TGTGCCAGCGATCGCGGCTCAGAGACCCAGTACTTC